Here is one T cell receptor (beta chain) with its context. This clone's antigen is unknown. The record has no base qualities; no much larger clone is one base away. Other DNA sequences in the same sample also yield this CDR3. This specimen's time point label, interpreted: baseline before first vaccination. Vaccinee samples came from UK trials COV001 and COV002, including a single-blind randomized controlled phase 2/3 trial of AZD1222 (ChAdOx1 nCoV-19) in healthy adults. Trial participant PBMC samples were collected at day 0 and day 28 after the second dose for TCRbeta chain sequencing. Trimming costs V 0 bases and J 4 bases, and their ends lie 13 bases apart. CDR1 is given as SGHRS and CDR2 as YFSETQ, both from the germline V gene. CDR3 length: 15 amino acids, cysteine to phenylalanine. Only CDR3 DNA remains: 45 bases, in frame from the first base. These data come from a study of T cell responses to AZD1222 COVID-19 vaccine (dated by TCRdb to the early 2020s). Describing the broader study: Because spike-specific TCR depth and breadth did not differ between the two schedules, AZD1222 recipients who got a second dose at roughly 4 weeks were pooled with those who got a second dose at roughly 12 weeks. A total of 240 or so trial participants underwent TCR sequencing, of whom approximately 200 had received two doses of AZD1222 and about 25 had received two doses of the MenACWY control vaccine. Enrollment into the trials was organized by age into subgroups of 18-55, 56-69 and 70-plus years, and those subgroups contained approximately 150, 30 and 60 TCR-sequenced participants, respectively.

The CDR3 regions of human TCRbeta chains were analyzed by immunosequencing. Concerning the study's data processing: TCRs in the repertoires were matched against a reference library of SARS-CoV-2-specific TCRs that had been generated with the MIRA antigen-specificity platform. Breadth meant the fraction of unique TCRs that were SARS-CoV-2-associated, whereas depth meant the fraction of total T cells that were SARS-CoV-2-associated. Using the MIRA data, each spike-specific TCR was mapped to the spike region that the TCR reacts to and placed in a CD4 or CD8 class. Log10-transformed breadth and depth values were compared by one-way ANOVA with Sidak's multiple comparisons tests. TCRdb obtained this table from immuneACCESS and retained in-frame rearrangements with V and J assigned. These tables miss some clones; where compared with another copy, unresolved V genes account for less than half of the shortfall, and the remainder is unexplained. That table supplies the V and J calls and clone size; D and trimming were determined from the DNA. This sample lists 120,000 to 150,000 clones; approximately 88% were detected once. The top ten clones comprise over 13% of the sample.

What the research found in general, with its limitations: Because no day 14 peak-response samples were available, the repertoires could be characterized only after the peak T cell response. CD4 TCRs associated with the vaccine covered the entire spike protein, and the dominant responses were in regions 160-218 and 743-854. Conclusions about previously exposed vaccinees were limited because only six or seven AZD1222 recipients were SARS-CoV-2 seropositive at baseline. After two AZD1222 doses, spike-specific TCR breadth and depth were significantly higher than at day 0 and than in MenACWY recipients. Reportedly, close to half of the unique spike-specific TCRs recognized epitopes lying outside the regions that are mutated in the B.1.351 and B.1.1.7 variants. The 56-69-year group was small, and its depth increase did not reach significance, likely because of low power. Most participants were white British and females outnumbered males, and the authors suggested that clonal diversity may have been underestimated.

Recombination joined TRBV5-1 with TRBJ1-2; TRBD1 is possibly the D segment (5 matching bases). The TCR comes from an adult in good health. The sequences come from peripheral blood, collected on day 0 of AZD1222 vaccination. DNA sequence: TGCGCCAGCAGCTTGGCCGGGGATAGGGGCTATGGCTACACCTTC. It encodes CASSLAGDRGYGYTF.